This entry concerns a single TCR beta chain. These data belong to a study of blood T cell repertoires in COVID-19. Libraries were prepared by immunoSEQ multiplex PCR; TCRdb keeps only in-frame clonotypes and omits some of them. Of 150,000 to 160,000 clones listed, 70% to 85% are singletons. Sequencing was done on a sample of peripheral blood. The sequence derives from a woman between 55 and 75 years old with acute or convalescent COVID-19.

CDR3 in DNA: TGTGCCAGCAGTTACGGGCAGGGGAGAAGTGGCTACACCTTC. Its protein is CASSYGQGRSGYTF. The genes are TRBV6-5 and TRBJ1-2; TRBD1 is a possible D gene (6 bases). Trimming shortened V by 2 bases and J by 7 bases, and 14 bases separated the two germline ends. CDR3 length equals 14 residues. CDR1 and CDR2 from the germline V gene are MNHEY and SVGAGI.